These 23 T cell receptor beta chains came from one sample sequenced in a study of blood T cell repertoires in COVID-19 (dated by TCRdb to the early 2020s). Receptor libraries were prepared by the immunoSEQ multiplex PCR assay. The table comes from immuneACCESS by way of TCRdb, which keeps in-frame sequences with V and J called. Part of the clones is missing from these tables; in studies checked, under half for an unresolved V gene and the rest for unknown reasons. For this sample the table gives some 390,000 clones, of which 80% to 90% were detected only once. The ten largest make up about 1.1% of the sample. Sequenced: PBMCs or T cells enriched from blood (not recorded which). These receptors came from a young man who had recovered from COVID-19.

This clone came up a few times. This rearrangement joins TRBV25-1 to TRBJ2-1; 10 bases agree with TRBD2. The CDR3 is made up of 15 amino acids. The junction had 10 bases not matched to a gene; V was cut back by 6 bases and J by 8 bases. The germline gives CDR1 MGHDK, CDR2 SYGVNS. The CDR3 DNA sequence: TGTGCCAGCAGCGATTCCGGGACTAGCGCCTATGAGCAGTTCTTC. Translation gives CASSDSGTSAYEQFF.

This sequence joins TRBV20-1 and TRBJ2-2; 14 bases are a match to TRBD2. With 3 bases clipped from V and 1 base from J, the junction kept 4 bases outside the gene matches. The CDR3 is made up of 17 amino acids. Germline CDR1 DFQATT, CDR2 SNEGSKA (reference sequence). CDR3 DNA: TGCAGTGCTAGTCCGGGACTAGCGGGAGTGAACACCGGGGAGCTGTTTTTT. Encoded protein: CSASPGLAGVNTGELFF.

This clone was detected once. CDR3 coding DNA: TGTGCCAGCAGCTTAGCCCAGGAGCAGTACTTC. Translating gives CASSLAQEQYF. The chain uses TRBV7-9 and TRBJ2-7, with no clear D. The germline gives CDR1 SEHNR, CDR2 FQNEAQ (reference sequence). The CDR3 consists of 11 residues. The V end lost 0 bases, the J end lost 7 bases, and 4 bases lay between the germline ends.

This chain uses TRBV27 with TRBJ1-4; tentatively, D is TRBD1 (5 bases). Trimming shortened V by 5 bases and J by 8 bases, and 15 bases separated the two germline ends. This CDR3 comprises 14 residues. Germline CDR1 and CDR2: MNHEY and SMNVEV (reference sequence). CDR3 amino acids: CASSTWGEGEKLFF. The CDR3 coding sequence is TGTGCCAGCAGTACCTGGGGGGAGGGGGAAAAACTGTTTTTT.

The gene calls are TRBV28 and TRBJ2-1; 7 positions match TRBD1. The V segment lost 8 bases and the J segment 4 bases; nucleotides outside the gene matches: 8. This CDR3 region has 14 residues. Germline lookup yields CDR1 MDHEN and CDR2 SYDVKM. The CDR3 DNA sequence: TGTGCCAGCCTAGGGGGCCCGGCATACAATGAGCAGTTCTTC. This sequence encodes CASLGGPAYNEQFF.

The chain has TRBV9 and TRBJ2-2, with a tentative D call TRBD1 (6 bases). Looked up from germline, CDR1 is SGDLS and CDR2 is YYNGEE. Trimming cost V 4 bases and J 3 bases, with 16 bases left between them. The CDR3 contains 16 residues. In DNA, the CDR3 is TGTGCCAGCAGCTCACCCCTAGGGGGTGACACCGGGGAGCTGTTTTTT. It codes for CASSSPLGGDTGELFF.

This chain joins TRBV7-8 and TRBJ2-7; 7 bases map to TRBD2. V shed 4 bases and J 5 bases; nucleotides not matched to a gene: 8. The V gene's germline CDR1 is SGHVS and CDR2 FQNEAQ. The CDR3 runs 14 residues. CDR3 sequence: CASSWGTNSNEQYF. For the CDR3, the DNA is TGTGCCAGCAGCTGGGGGACTAACAGCAACGAGCAGTACTTC.

The chain is built from TRBV7-9 and TRBJ1-1; the D gene is possibly TRBD1 (5 bases). Germline CDR1 and CDR2: SEHNR and FQNEAQ (reference sequence). CDR3 length: 16 residues. Between the trimmed V and J ends, which lost 2 bases and 4 bases, there was a span of 17 bases. CDR3 amino acids: CASSLRSAGDGTEAFF. CDR3 DNA sequence: TGTGCCAGCAGCTTACGATCGGCGGGGGACGGCACTGAAGCTTTCTTT.

There are a few counts of this clone. The V call is TRBV28, the J call TRBJ1-5; possible D gene TRBD1, 5 bases. CDR1 is MDHEN, CDR2 SYDVKM, per germline. The CDR3 has 18 residues. Trimming took off 3 bases at V and 4 bases at J, with 22 bases between the two ends. In DNA form, the CDR3 reads TGTGCCAGCAGTTTCTCCCAGGGTTTGGGTTCTTTGAATCAGCCCCAGCATTTT. This codes for CASSFSQGLGSLNQPQHF.

This sequence joins TRBV30 and TRBJ1-1, with D unclear. CDR1 and CDR2 (germline): GTSNPN, SVGIG (reference sequence). The CDR3 is 15 amino acids. The V end was cut by 0 bases, the J end by 2 bases, with 13 bases between. The CDR3 DNA follows: TGTGCCTGGAGTGTTTTTGGGAGGGCAAACACTGAAGCTTTCTTT. It translates to CAWSVFGRANTEAFF.

The chain carries TRBV18 and TRBJ2-5; 8 bases are shared with TRBD1. Trimming cost V 3 bases and J 5 bases; bases outside gene matches: 11. Germline V lookup: CDR1 KGHSH, CDR2 LQKENI. CDR3 length equals 16 residues. CDR3 protein: CASSPIPTGDGETQYF. Here the CDR3 DNA reads TGTGCCAGCTCACCGATCCCGACAGGGGACGGGGAGACCCAGTACTTC. The variable domain in full, completed from reference TRBV18 and TRBJ2-5, reads NAGVMQNPRHLVRRRGQEARLRCSPMKGHSHVYWYRQLPEEGLKFMVYLQKENIIDESGMPKERFSAEFPKEGPSILRIQQVVRGDSAAYFCASSPIPTGDGETQYFGPGTRLLVL.

This sequence joins TRBV2 and TRBJ1-6; D possibly corresponds to TRBD1 (5 bases). The ends were cut back, 11 bases at V and 3 bases at J, with 17 bases in the middle. From germline, CDR1 is SNHLY and CDR2 FYNNEI. The CDR3 has 15 amino acids. Written as DNA, the CDR3 is TGTGCCGGCTCGGGCGGGGCGAACTATAATTCACCCCTCCACTTT. Amino acids: CAGSGGANYNSPLHF.

CDR3 in DNA: TGTGCCATCAGTGAGCGGCGGGGAAAAACAGATACGCAGTATTTT. It is translated as CAISERRGKTDTQYF. The chain is built from TRBV10-3 and TRBJ2-3, with a weak D call TRBD2 (6 bases). V shed 2 bases and J shed 3 bases, with 12 bases lying between them. CDR3 length: 15 amino acids. Germline CDR1 is ENHRY and CDR2 is SYGVKD.

This rearrangement joins TRBV11-2 to TRBJ1-5; perhaps TRBD1 as D (5 bases). This CDR3 region has 17 residues. The V gene lost 3 bases and the J gene lost 5 bases, with 20 bases spanning the gap. Per the germline V gene, CDR1 is SGHAT and CDR2 is FQNNGV. CDR3 coding DNA: TGTGCCAGCAGCTTGGGTGTGGGAGGGCTCAGGGATCAGCCCCAGCATTTT. Its translation: CASSLGVGGLRDQPQHF.

The chain carries TRBV7-6 and TRBJ2-3; TRBD2 matches at 8 bases. Trimming at V came to 1 base and at J to 4 bases, leaving 7 bases not matched to a gene. CDR1 is SGHVS, CDR2 FNYEAQ, per germline. This CDR3 region has 16 residues. The CDR3 here is CASSLDASGSADTQYF. For the CDR3, the DNA is TGTGCCAGCAGCTTAGACGCCAGCGGGAGTGCAGATACGCAGTATTTT.

The genes are TRBV5-1 and TRBJ2-7, with 8 bases matching TRBD2. The CDR3 consists of 15 residues. Trimming removed 4 bases from V and 2 bases from J; junction bases left unmatched: 8. Germline lookup yields CDR1 SGHRS and CDR2 YFSETQ. CDR3 region: CASSPRTAGAYEQYF. In nucleotides, the CDR3 is TGCGCCAGCAGCCCACGGACAGCGGGGGCCTACGAGCAGTACTTC.

In its sample, this clone was seen a few times. The chain uses TRBV2 and TRBJ2-2; 9 bases line up with TRBD2. Trimming removed 7 bases from V and 6 bases from J; junction bases left unmatched: 9. The CDR3 extends over 15 amino acids. Per the germline V gene, CDR1 is SNHLY and CDR2 is FYNNEI. CDR3 sequence reads: CASMISGSLSGELFF. The CDR3 DNA is TGTGCCAGCATGATTAGCGGGAGTTTGTCCGGGGAGCTGTTTTTT.

This clone showed up just once. For the CDR3, the DNA is TGTGCCAGCAGCATAAACCCTGGGCGTTACGAGCAGTACTTC. Its protein is CASSINPGRYEQYF. V usage is TRBV7-2 and J usage is TRBJ2-7; D is uncertain. This CDR3 spans 14 amino acids. The germline V gene has CDR1 SGHTA and CDR2 FQGNSA. V lost 5 bases to trimming and J lost 4 bases, with 15 bases between them. Based on the CDR3 plus reference TRBV7-2 and TRBJ2-7, the full variable domain is GAGVSQSPSNKVTEKGKDVELRCDPISGHTALYWYRQSLGQGLEFLIYFQGNSAPDKSGLPSDRFSAERTGGSVSTLTIQRTQQEDSAVYLCASSINPGRYEQYFGPGTRLTVT.

This clone was detected only once. The rearrangement uses TRBV5-1 and TRBJ2-3; TRBD1 matches 8 bases. V lost 2 bases to trimming and J lost 6 bases; unmatched junction nucleotides: 14. The germline CDR1 and CDR2 sequences are SGHRS and YFSETQ. The CDR3 contains 17 residues. The DNA of the CDR3 is TGCGCCAGCAGCTTTTATACGGGACAGGCGTATAGGGATACGCAGTATTTT. Its protein product is CASSFYTGQAYRDTQYF.

About this clone itself: Additional DNA sequences in this sample encode the identical CDR3. V gene TRBV5-6 combines with J gene TRBJ1-2; no firm D call. The CDR3 has 12 amino acids. Between the trimmed V and J ends, which lost 0 bases and 5 bases, there was a span of 5 bases. CDR1 is SGHDT and CDR2 is YYEEEE in the germline V gene. The CDR3: CASSLAGYGYTF. CDR3 DNA sequence: TGTGCCAGCAGCTTGGCGGGTTATGGCTACACCTTC.

This clone appeared a single time. The chain has TRBV11-1 and TRBJ1-1; D not resolved. Trimming removed 5 bases from V and 4 bases from J, with 11 bases in between. CDR3 length: 13 residues. Germline CDR1 SGHAT, CDR2 FQDESV (reference sequence). The CDR3 region is CASSTTEGTEAFF. The CDR3, as DNA: TGTGCCAGCAGCACGACTGAGGGCACTGAAGCTTTCTTT.

Comment on this clone: Other DNA sequences within the sample encode an identical CDR3. The chain uses TRBV3-1 (or the pseudogene TRBV3-2) and TRBJ1-5; D uncertain. Trimming took off 0 bases at V and 7 bases at J, with 7 bases between the two ends. The germline gives CDR1 LGHDT, CDR2 YNNKEL (reference sequence). The CDR3 covers 13 residues. The CDR3 DNA reads as TGTGCCAGCAGCCAAGATAGTCGCCAGCCCCAGCATTTT. Translation gives CASSQDSRQPQHF.

V gene TRBV5-5 combines with J gene TRBJ2-7; the match to TRBD1 covers 9 bases. Germline CDR1 reads SGHKS; CDR2 reads YYEKEE (reference sequence). The CDR3 has 16 residues. V was clipped by 0 bases and J by 4 bases; unmatched bases: 8. CDR3 nucleotides: TGTGCCAGCAGCTTGGGCGAACAGGGGGCGTGGTACGAGCAGTACTTC. Amino acid sequence: CASSLGEQGAWYEQYF.